The present T cell receptor (beta chain) was sequenced within a study of CD8+CD57+ T cells in acquired aplastic anemia. This clonotype was counted a single time. Compared with germline, one end of the junction differs, possibly owing to a read error. Both TCR beta VDJ combination and CDR3 sequence profiling were carried out. Genomic DNA was the template for this profiling. Via MiXCR, TCRdb re-called the reads, giving one row per CDR3 protein. The sample has some 140,000 distinct CDR3 sequences; 35% to 50% are singletons. The CDR3 consists of 18 residues. Germline assignment: CDR1 SGHAT and CDR2 FQDESV (reference sequence).

The chain uses TRBV11-1 and TRBJ2-6; D possibly corresponds to TRBD1 (6 bases). The sequenced sample consisted of sorted CD4+, CD8+, or CD8+CD57+ T cells (not recorded which) from PBMCs. This TCR was recovered from a human donor in good health, serving as a control. The CDR3, as DNA: TGTGCCAGCAGCCTAACCGGGACACGTCCCTCTGGGGCCAACATCCTGACTTTC. Translation: CASSLTGTRPSGANILTF.